This T cell receptor beta chain was profiled in a study of monozygotic twins with inflammatory bowel disease. Study-level points and caveats: Any single strong signal or clonotype tied to IBD lacked support. Clonotype sharing was lower in IBD patients than healthy twins, most markedly with disease activity.

From its re-call of the 5' RACE reads, TCRdb lists each CDR3 protein once, without DNA. The sample has 400,000 to 500,000 distinct CDR3 sequences, and its top ten clones hold approximately 2.3%. About this clonotype itself: Its antigen is unknown.

It was from whole blood, with no T cell sorting, that total RNA was isolated. The germline CDR1 and CDR2 sequences are SGHTA and FQGNSA. CDR3 length equals 14 residues. The sequence derives from a human donor with ulcerative colitis or Crohn's disease, or a healthy co-twin of an affected twin (not recorded which). This sequence joins TRBV7-2 and TRBJ1-2; checking the TCRdb D call of TRBD1 is not possible without DNA. The material sequenced was blood. CDR3 residues: CASSSPPVNYGYTF.